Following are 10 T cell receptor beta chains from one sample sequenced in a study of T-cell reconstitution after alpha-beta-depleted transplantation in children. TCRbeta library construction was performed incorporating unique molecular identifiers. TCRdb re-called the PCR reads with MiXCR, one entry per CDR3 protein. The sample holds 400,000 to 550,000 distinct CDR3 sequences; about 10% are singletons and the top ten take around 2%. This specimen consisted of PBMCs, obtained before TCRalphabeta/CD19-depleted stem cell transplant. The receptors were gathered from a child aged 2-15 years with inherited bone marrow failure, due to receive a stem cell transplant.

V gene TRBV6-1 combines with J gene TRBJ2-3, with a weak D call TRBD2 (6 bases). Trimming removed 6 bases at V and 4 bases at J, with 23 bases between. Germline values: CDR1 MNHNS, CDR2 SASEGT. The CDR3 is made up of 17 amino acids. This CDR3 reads CASSPAHPSARADTQYF. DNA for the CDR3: TGTGCCAGCAGCCCAGCACATCCTAGCGCGCGGGCAGATACGCAGTATTTT.

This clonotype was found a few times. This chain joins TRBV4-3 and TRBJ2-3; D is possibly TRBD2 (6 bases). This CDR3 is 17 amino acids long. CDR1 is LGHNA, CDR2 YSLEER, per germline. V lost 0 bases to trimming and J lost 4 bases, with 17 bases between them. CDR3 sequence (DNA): TGCGCCAGCAGCCAAGAGAAGCTCGGGACTGAGGCAGATACGCAGTATTTT. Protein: CASSQEKLGTEADTQYF.

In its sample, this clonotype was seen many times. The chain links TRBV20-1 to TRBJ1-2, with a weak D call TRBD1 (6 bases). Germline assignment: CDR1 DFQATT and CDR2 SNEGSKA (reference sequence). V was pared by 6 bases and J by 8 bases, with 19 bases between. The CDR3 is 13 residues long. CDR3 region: CSASDSYYRGYTF. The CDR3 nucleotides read TGCAGTGCATCGGACAGTTACTACCGCGGCTACACCTTC.

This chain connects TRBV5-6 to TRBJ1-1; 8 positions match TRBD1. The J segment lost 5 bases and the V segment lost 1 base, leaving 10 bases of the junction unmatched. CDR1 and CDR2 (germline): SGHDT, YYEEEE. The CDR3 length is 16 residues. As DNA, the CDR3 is TGTGCCAGCAGCTTGCTCAGGGGGCGCTTCATAACTGAAGCTTTCTTT. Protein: CASSLLRGRFITEAFF.

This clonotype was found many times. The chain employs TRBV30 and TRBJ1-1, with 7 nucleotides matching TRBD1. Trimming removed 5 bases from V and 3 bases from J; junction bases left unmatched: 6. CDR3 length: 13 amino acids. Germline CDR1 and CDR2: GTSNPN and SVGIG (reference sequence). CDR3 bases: TGTGCCTGGGGGACAGCCTTGTACACTGAAGCTTTCTTT. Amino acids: CAWGTALYTEAFF.

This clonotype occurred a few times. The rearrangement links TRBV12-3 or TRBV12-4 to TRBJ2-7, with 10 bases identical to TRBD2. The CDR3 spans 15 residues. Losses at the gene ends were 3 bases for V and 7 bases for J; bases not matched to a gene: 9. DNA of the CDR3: TGTGCCAGCAGTTTGGGAGCGGGAGGGCCGTGGGAGCAGTACTTC. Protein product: CASSLGAGGPWEQYF.

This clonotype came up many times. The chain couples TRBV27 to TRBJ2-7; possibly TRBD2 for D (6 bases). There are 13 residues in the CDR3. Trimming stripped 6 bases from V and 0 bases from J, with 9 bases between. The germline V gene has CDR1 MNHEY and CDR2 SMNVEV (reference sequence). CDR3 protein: CASRRGNSYEQYF. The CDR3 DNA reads TGTGCCAGCAGGCGGGGCAACTCCTACGAGCAGTACTTC.

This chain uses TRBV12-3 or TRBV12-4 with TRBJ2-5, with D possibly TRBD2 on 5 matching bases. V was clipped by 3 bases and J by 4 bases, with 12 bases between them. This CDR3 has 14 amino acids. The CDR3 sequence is CASSFRRYRETQYF. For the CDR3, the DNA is TGTGCCAGCAGTTTTAGGAGGTACCGAGAGACCCAGTACTTC.

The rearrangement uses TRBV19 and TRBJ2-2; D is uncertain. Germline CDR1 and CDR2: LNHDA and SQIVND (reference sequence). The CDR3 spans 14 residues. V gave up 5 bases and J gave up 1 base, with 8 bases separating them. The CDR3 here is CASSAVGNTGELFF. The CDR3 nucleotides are TGTGCCAGTAGTGCCGTCGGGAACACCGGGGAGCTGTTTTTT.

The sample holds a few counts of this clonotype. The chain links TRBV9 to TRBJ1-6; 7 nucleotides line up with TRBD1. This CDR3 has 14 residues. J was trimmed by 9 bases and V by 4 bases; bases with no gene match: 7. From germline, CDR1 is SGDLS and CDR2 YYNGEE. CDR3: CASSSGDSFSPLHF. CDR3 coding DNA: TGTGCCAGCAGCTCGGGGGACAGTTTTTCACCCCTCCACTTT.